A selection of T cell receptor beta chains follows, all from one sample in a study of CD8+ T cells in alopecia areata. Clones were sequenced by immunoSEQ multiplex PCR, and TCRdb holds only the in-frame ones, with some missing. In the table there are about 300,000 clones, 58% of which are singletons. The sample here was CD4+ T cells sorted from blood, taken at week 24, from a patient treated with tofacitinib. Receptors originate from a human donor with alopecia areata. Each CDR3 is given with its conserved first and last residue. D genes are given only for firm matches. Expanded clones are given a class, and other clones once, few, many or no size at all.

d_call: NA
v_call: TRBV30
clone_size: NA
j_call: TRBJ2-5
cdr3_aa: CAWSVKGTETQYF
cdr3_nt: TGTGCCTGGAGTGTAAAGGGTACGGAGACCCAGTACTTC

d_call: NA
v_call: TRBV5-1
clone_size: NA
j_call: TRBJ1-6
cdr3_aa: CASSLEADSPLHF
cdr3_nt: TGCGCCAGCAGCTTGGAAGCCGATTCACCCCTCCACTTT

d_call: NA
v_call: TRBV10-3
clone_size: NA
j_call: TRBJ2-5
cdr3_aa: CAIKKVGQETQYF
cdr3_nt: TGTGCCATCAAGAAGGTGGGCCAAGAGACCCAGTACTTC

d_call: NA
v_call: TRBV30
clone_size: NA
j_call: TRBJ1-1
cdr3_aa: CAWSGRALNTEAFF
cdr3_nt: TGTGCCTGGAGTGGTCGGGCCCTGAACACTGAAGCTTTCTTT

d_call: NA
v_call: TRBV29-1
clone_size: NA
j_call: TRBJ2-1
cdr3_aa: CSVASGGDEQFF
cdr3_nt: TGCAGCGTTGCTTCGGGCGGTGATGAGCAGTTCTTC

d_call: NA
v_call: TRBV2
clone_size: NA
j_call: TRBJ2-3
cdr3_aa: CASSVTDTQYF
cdr3_nt: TGTGCCAGCAGTGTTACAGATACGCAGTATTTT

d_call: TRBD1
v_call: TRBV27
clone_size: NA
j_call: TRBJ2-7
cdr3_aa: CASSRVPPGTATYEQYF
cdr3_nt: TGTGCCAGCAGTCGAGTACCACCCGGGACAGCAACCTACGAGCAGTACTTC

d_call: NA
v_call: TRBV28
clone_size: NA
j_call: TRBJ1-5
cdr3_aa: CASRSDQISNQPQHF
cdr3_nt: TGTGCCAGCAGAAGCGACCAAATTAGCAATCAGCCCCAGCATTTT

d_call: NA
v_call: TRBV7-9
clone_size: NA
j_call: TRBJ2-7
cdr3_aa: CASSLPRDSYEQYF
cdr3_nt: TGTGCCAGCAGCCTCCCCAGGGATTCCTACGAGCAGTACTTC

d_call: NA
v_call: TRBV25-1
clone_size: NA
j_call: TRBJ2-2
cdr3_aa: CASSWQGTTGELFF
cdr3_nt: TGTGCCAGCAGTTGGCAGGGGACCACCGGGGAGCTGTTTTTT

d_call: NA
v_call: TRBV30
clone_size: once
j_call: TRBJ1-6
cdr3_aa: CAWKEKNYNSPLHF
cdr3_nt: TGTGCCTGGAAGGAGAAGAACTATAATTCACCCCTCCACTTT

d_call: TRBD1
v_call: TRBV28
clone_size: NA
j_call: TRBJ1-2
cdr3_aa: CASRSTGLYGYTF
cdr3_nt: TGTGCCAGCAGATCGACAGGGCTCTATGGCTACACCTTC

d_call: TRBD1
v_call: TRBV2
clone_size: NA
j_call: TRBJ2-5
cdr3_aa: CATAADREETQYF
cdr3_nt: TGTGCCACCGCGGCGGACAGGGAAGAGACCCAGTACTTC

d_call: NA
v_call: TRBV5-1
clone_size: NA
j_call: TRBJ2-3
cdr3_aa: CASRRSRADTQYF
cdr3_nt: TGCGCCAGCAGGAGGAGTCGGGCAGATACGCAGTATTTT

d_call: TRBD2
v_call: TRBV29-1
clone_size: NA
j_call: TRBJ2-1
cdr3_aa: CSVNLAGLRNEQFF
cdr3_nt: TGCAGCGTTAACCTAGCGGGGCTACGTAATGAGCAGTTCTTC

d_call: NA
v_call: TRBV5-1
clone_size: NA
j_call: TRBJ2-6
cdr3_aa: CASSLYEHGANVLTF
cdr3_nt: TGCGCCAGCAGCTTGTACGAGCATGGGGCCAACGTCCTGACTTTC

d_call: NA
v_call: TRBV12-2
clone_size: NA
j_call: TRBJ2-7
cdr3_aa: CASRLASTGTGSYEQYF
cdr3_nt: TGTGCAAGTCGCTTAGCCTCGACCGGGACAGGGTCCTACGAGCAGTACTTC

d_call: NA
v_call: TRBV30
clone_size: NA
j_call: TRBJ1-5
cdr3_aa: CAWSGDTSNQPQHF
cdr3_nt: TGTGCCTGGAGTGGAGACACGAGCAATCAGCCCCAGCATTTT

d_call: TRBD2
v_call: TRBV13
clone_size: few
j_call: TRBJ2-7
cdr3_aa: CASSLSGGFSYEQYF
cdr3_nt: TGTGCCAGCAGCTTGTCGGGGGGATTCTCCTACGAGCAGTACTTC

d_call: TRBD2
v_call: TRBV6-6
clone_size: NA
j_call: TRBJ2-3
cdr3_aa: CASSAGGGPEGGQYF
cdr3_nt: TGTGCCAGCAGTGCAGGCGGGGGGCCGGAAGGAGGGCAGTATTTT

d_call: NA
v_call: TRBV5-1
clone_size: once
j_call: TRBJ2-7
cdr3_aa: CASSLGSRGDSGDEQYF
cdr3_nt: TGCGCCAGCAGCTTGGGATCGAGGGGTGACAGTGGCGACGAGCAGTACTTC

d_call: NA
v_call: TRBV13
clone_size: NA
j_call: TRBJ1-2
cdr3_aa: CASSPPHRADYGYTF
cdr3_nt: TGTGCCAGCAGCCCCCCCCACAGGGCGGACTATGGCTACACCTTC

d_call: NA
v_call: TRBV5-6
clone_size: once
j_call: TRBJ2-3
cdr3_aa: CASSFRTYTDTQYF
cdr3_nt: TGTGCCAGCAGCTTTAGGACTTACACAGATACGCAGTATTTT

d_call: NA
v_call: TRBV7-9
clone_size: NA
j_call: TRBJ1-5
cdr3_aa: CASSLGFSNQPQHF
cdr3_nt: TGTGCCAGCAGCTTGGGATTTAGCAATCAGCCCCAGCATTTT

d_call: NA
v_call: TRBV30
clone_size: NA
j_call: TRBJ2-7
cdr3_aa: CAWSVRGASYEQYF
cdr3_nt: TGTGCCTGGAGTGTAAGGGGGGCCTCCTACGAGCAGTACTTC

d_call: NA
v_call: TRBV6-6
clone_size: NA
j_call: TRBJ2-7
cdr3_aa: CASSQPLYEQYF
cdr3_nt: TGTGCCAGCAGTCAACCCTTATACGAGCAGTACTTC

d_call: NA
v_call: TRBV2
clone_size: NA
j_call: TRBJ1-1
cdr3_aa: CATLTRREAFF
cdr3_nt: TGTGCTACCCTAACCCGGAGGGAAGCTTTCTTT

d_call: NA
v_call: TRBV15
clone_size: NA
j_call: TRBJ1-2
cdr3_aa: CATSRDYTYGYTF
cdr3_nt: TGTGCCACCAGCAGAGACTACACTTATGGCTACACCTTC

d_call: TRBD1
v_call: TRBV5-6
clone_size: NA
j_call: TRBJ2-3
cdr3_aa: CASSQTGGARTDTQYF
cdr3_nt: TGTGCCAGCAGCCAAACAGGGGGCGCGCGCACAGATACGCAGTATTTT

d_call: NA
v_call: TRBV6-5
clone_size: few
j_call: TRBJ1-6
cdr3_aa: CASARTATNSPLHF
cdr3_nt: TGTGCCTCAGCACGGACAGCCACAAATTCACCCCTCCACTTT

d_call: NA
v_call: TRBV7-8
clone_size: NA
j_call: TRBJ2-5
cdr3_aa: CASSLRRQNQETQYF
cdr3_nt: TGTGCCAGCAGCTTAAGGAGACAGAACCAAGAGACCCAGTACTTC

d_call: TRBD2
v_call: TRBV7-2
clone_size: NA
j_call: TRBJ2-3
cdr3_aa: CASSLLGRTSGSPDTQYF
cdr3_nt: TGTGCCAGCAGCTTACTGGGTCGGACTAGCGGGTCTCCAGATACGCAGTATTTT